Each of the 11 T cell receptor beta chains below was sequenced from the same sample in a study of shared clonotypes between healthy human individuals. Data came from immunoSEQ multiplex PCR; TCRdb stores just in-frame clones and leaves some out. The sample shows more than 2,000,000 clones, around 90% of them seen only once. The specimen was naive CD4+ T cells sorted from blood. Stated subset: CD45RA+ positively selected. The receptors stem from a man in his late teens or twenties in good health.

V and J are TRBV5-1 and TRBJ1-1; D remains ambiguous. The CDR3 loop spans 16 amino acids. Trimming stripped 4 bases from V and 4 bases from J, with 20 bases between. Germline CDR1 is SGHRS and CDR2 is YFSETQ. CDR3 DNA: TGCGCCAGCAGCCTCCGGTATACCGCTATGGGCACTGAAGCTTTCTTT. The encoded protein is CASSLRYTAMGTEAFF.

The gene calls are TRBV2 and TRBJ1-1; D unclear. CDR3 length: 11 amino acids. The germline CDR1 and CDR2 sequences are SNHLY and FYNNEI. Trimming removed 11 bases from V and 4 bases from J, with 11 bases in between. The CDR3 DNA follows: TGTGCCCAGAAGGTTGGCACTGAAGCTTTCTTT. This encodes CAQKVGTEAFF.

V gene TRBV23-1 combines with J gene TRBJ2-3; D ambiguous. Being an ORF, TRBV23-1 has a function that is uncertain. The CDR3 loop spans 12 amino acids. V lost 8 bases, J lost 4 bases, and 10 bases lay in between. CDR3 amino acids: CASPNLADTQYF. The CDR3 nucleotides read TGCGCCAGCCCGAATCTCGCAGATACGCAGTATTTT.

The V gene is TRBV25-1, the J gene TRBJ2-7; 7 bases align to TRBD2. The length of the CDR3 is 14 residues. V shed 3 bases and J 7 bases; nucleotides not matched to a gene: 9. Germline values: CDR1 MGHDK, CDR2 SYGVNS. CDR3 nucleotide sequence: TGTGCCAGCAGTGAGGCGCTAGCGGATATTGAGCAGTACTTC. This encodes CASSEALADIEQYF.

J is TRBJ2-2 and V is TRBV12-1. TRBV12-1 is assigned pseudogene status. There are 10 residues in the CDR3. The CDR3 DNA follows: TGTGCCAGCAGTTTGAAGGAACTGTTTTTT. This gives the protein CASSLKELFF.

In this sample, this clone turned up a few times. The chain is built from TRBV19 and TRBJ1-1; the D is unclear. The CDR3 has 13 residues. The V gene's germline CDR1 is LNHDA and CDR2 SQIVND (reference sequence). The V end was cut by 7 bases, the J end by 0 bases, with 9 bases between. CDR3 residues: CASIAWMNTEAFF. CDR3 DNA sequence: TGTGCCAGTATTGCATGGATGAACACTGAAGCTTTCTTT.

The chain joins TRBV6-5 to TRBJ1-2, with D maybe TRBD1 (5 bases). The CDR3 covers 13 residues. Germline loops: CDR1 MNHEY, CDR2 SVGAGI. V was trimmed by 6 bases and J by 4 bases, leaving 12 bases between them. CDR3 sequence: CASSCARGYGYTF. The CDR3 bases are TGTGCCAGCAGCTGTGCAAGGGGCTATGGCTACACCTTC.

The CDR3 DNA reads TGTGCCAGCAGCGGGGGACTAGCAGGTCACGGGGAGCTGTTTTTT. This encodes CASSGGLAGHGELFF. The V and J genes are TRBV9 and TRBJ2-2, with 9 bases fitting TRBD2. Germline trimming cut 3 bases from V and 7 bases from J; bases unmatched to any gene: 7. The CDR3 covers 15 residues. The germline gives CDR1 SGDLS, CDR2 YYNGEE. The full variable domain, in which reference TRBV9 and TRBJ2-2 provide the parts outside the CDR3, is DSGVTQTPKHLITATGQRVTLRCSPRSGDLSVYWYQQSLDQGLQFLIQYYNGEERAKGNILERFSAQQFPDLHSELNLSSLELGDSALYFCASSGGLAGHGELFFGEGSRLTVL.

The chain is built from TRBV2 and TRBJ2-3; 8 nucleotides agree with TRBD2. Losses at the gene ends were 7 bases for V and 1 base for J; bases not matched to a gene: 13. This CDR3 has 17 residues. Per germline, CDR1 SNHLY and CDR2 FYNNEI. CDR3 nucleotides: TGTGCCAGCACTGGAGGGCGGAGTAGCGGGGGCACAGATACGCAGTATTTT. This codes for CASTGGRSSGGTDTQYF. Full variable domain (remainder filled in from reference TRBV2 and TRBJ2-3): EPEVTQTPSHQVTQMGQEVILRCVPISNHLYFYWYRQILGQKVEFLVSFYNNEISEKSEIFDDQFSVERPDGSNFTLKIRSTKLEDSAMYFCASTGGRSSGGTDTQYFGPGTRLTVL.

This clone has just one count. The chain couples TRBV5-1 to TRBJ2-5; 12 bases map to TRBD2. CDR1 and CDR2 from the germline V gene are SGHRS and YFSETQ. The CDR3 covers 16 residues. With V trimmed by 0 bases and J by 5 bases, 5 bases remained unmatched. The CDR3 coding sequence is TGCGCCAGCAGCTTGGGCGCTACTAGCGGGGGGGAGACCCAGTACTTC. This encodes CASSLGATSGGETQYF.

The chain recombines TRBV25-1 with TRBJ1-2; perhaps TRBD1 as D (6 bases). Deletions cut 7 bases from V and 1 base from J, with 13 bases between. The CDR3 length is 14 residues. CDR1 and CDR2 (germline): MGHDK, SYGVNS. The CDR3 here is CASTDKGGNYGYTF. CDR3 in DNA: TGTGCCAGCACCGACAAGGGGGGTAACTATGGCTACACCTTC.